Listed here are 5 T cell receptor beta chains from one sample, sequenced in a study of CD4 T cells in relation to SARS-CoV-2 and coronaviruses. CD4+ T cells from unexposed donors were obtained before the COVID-19 pandemic (2011-2018). CD4+ T cells were isolated from the cells after around 9 days of culture. The antigens of these receptors remain unknown. Only in-frame clones appear in the TCRdb table, and some are missing; sequencing was by immunoSEQ multiplex PCR. Seen here are roughly 16,000 clones, around four fifths observed once, and the top ten hold roughly 39%. Specimen: CD4+ T cells from PBMCs, cultured in vitro. Receptors were obtained from a human donor in good health.

J is TRBJ1-6 and V is TRBV7-9; D not resolved. V lost 5 bases to trimming and J lost 8 bases, with 19 bases between them. This CDR3 is 16 amino acids long. Germline CDR1 SEHNR, CDR2 FQNEAQ (reference sequence). CDR3 bases: TGTGCCAGCAGCCCCCGAATAGTTGGTGGTGATTCACCCCTCCACTTT. Translating it yields CASSPRIVGGDSPLHF.

The gene calls are TRBV11-3 and TRBJ2-1, with 11 positions matching TRBD2. The CDR3 covers 15 residues. CDR1 and CDR2 (germline): SGHNT, YENEEA. With V trimmed by 4 bases and J by 4 bases, 3 bases remained unmatched. CDR3 DNA: TGTGCCAGCAGCTCCCGACTAGCGGGGTACAATGAGCAGTTCTTC. Translated: CASSSRLAGYNEQFF.

The J gene is TRBJ2-7, the V gene TRBV2; the D gene is possibly TRBD2 (6 bases). Germline V gene sequence: CDR1 SNHLY, CDR2 FYNNEI. This CDR3 comprises 16 residues. V dropped 0 bases and J dropped 4 bases, with 16 bases sitting between them. As DNA, the CDR3 is TGTGCCAGCAGTGAAGCCCCGACACTAGCTGGGTACGAGCAGTACTTC. Protein: CASSEAPTLAGYEQYF.

The sample holds one count of this clone. The rearrangement joins TRBV3-1 (or the pseudogene TRBV3-2) to TRBJ2-2; TRBD2 agrees at 14 bases. The J segment lost 4 bases and the V segment lost 2 bases, leaving 24 bases of the junction unmatched. Germline V CDR1 and CDR2: LGHDT, YNNKEL (reference sequence). The CDR3 has 24 amino acids. The CDR3 region is CASSQFIPQQTSGRGRLGTGELFF. CDR3 coding DNA: TGTGCCAGCAGCCAATTCATCCCGCAGCAGACTAGCGGGAGGGGGCGTTTAGGCACCGGGGAGCTGTTTTTT.

The chain combines TRBV15 with TRBJ2-5, with D perhaps given as TRBD1 or TRBD2 (5 bases each). The CDR3 consists of 14 residues. V shed 5 bases and J shed 6 bases, with 16 bases lying between them. CDR1 and CDR2 from the germline V gene are LNHNV and YYDKDF (reference sequence). The chain's CDR3 is CATSPTGRGQTQYF. The CDR3 nucleotides are TGTGCCACCAGCCCGACGGGTCGGGGACAGACCCAGTACTTC.